This T cell receptor beta chain was profiled in a study of regulatory T cells in long-lasting Graves disease. Documented time point: newly diagnosed GD, antithyroid drugs for less than 3 months. PBMCs provided the RNA from which the TCR library was made. Per American Thyroid Association guidelines, Graves' disease was diagnosed. Those enrolled as patients came out of an endocrinology department in Xi'an, China. Arm-PCR of CDR3 regions and iRepertoire HTBI primers were the basis on which TCR beta libraries were built. In TCRdb, the multiplex PCR reads were re-called with MiXCR into one record per CDR3 protein. Here the sample spans about 620,000 distinct CDR3 sequences, around 17% being singletons. Germline V gene lookup returns CDR1 MNHEY and CDR2 SMNVEV (reference sequence). V lost 6 bases, J lost 1 base, and 19 bases lay in between. CDR3 length equals 18 residues. These data also featured in a second study, about T cells in Graves' hyperthyroidism and ophthalmopathy. That source reports: Hyperthyroidism patients were newly diagnosed, had disease duration under 2 months, and were aged 18 to 65 years.

The starting material was peripheral blood mononuclear cells (PBMCs), obtained at new diagnosis, from a patient treated with antithyroid drugs. This clonotype was sampled from a woman in her 30s with Graves disease. The rearrangement joins TRBV27 to TRBJ1-6; maybe TRBD1 (6 bases). The CDR3 nucleotides read TGTGCCAGCAGGTTGCGGGGGGCTGGTGGGTCCTATAATTCACCCCTCCACTTT. Translation gives CASRLRGAGGSYNSPLHF.